This T cell receptor beta chain was obtained from a study of T cells in Graves' hyperthyroidism and ophthalmopathy. This CDR3 is 15 amino acids long. CDR1 MNHNS and CDR2 SASEGT come from the germline V gene. Patients aged 18 to 65 with hyperthyroidism were newly diagnosed, with duration under 2 months. Diagnosis relied on clinical symptoms, serum thyroxine and TRAb, thyroid ultrasound and orbital computed tomography. Concerning this clonotype itself: Its matching antigen is unknown. One end of the junction fails to match germline, which may point to a read error.

RNA transcripts gave rise to amplified TCR beta CDR3 regions. A set of HTBI primers served as the primers for a first-round RT-PCR of the TCR CDR3. TCRdb re-called the multiplex PCR reads with MiXCR, one entry per CDR3 protein. Found here are approximately 150,000 distinct CDR3 sequences, roughly 10% of them singletons; the top ten hold around 21%. General study points: Peripheral blood also featured most of the thyroid clonotypes expanded above 0.001.

This sequence joins TRBV6-1 and TRBJ2-3; TRBD1 aligns across 8 bases. The clonotype originates from a woman aged 18 to 35 with Graves' hyperthyroidism that later progressed to Graves' ophthalmopathy. Material for sequencing was blood. CDR3 DNA sequence: TGTGCCGGCAGTATTATGACAGGGGAAGCAGATACGCAGTATTTT. Protein product: CAGSIMTGEADTQYF.